This T cell receptor (beta chain) was found in a study of T cells after yellow fever vaccination. MiXCR was run by TCRdb on the 5' RACE reads, yielding one entry per CDR3 protein. The sample has a few hundred thousand distinct CDR3 sequences, less than 4.5% seen once. This clonotype has ten or more counts. The germline V gene has CDR1 LNHNV and CDR2 YYDKDF (reference sequence). The V gene lost 3 bases and the J gene lost 9 bases, with 15 bases spanning the gap. This CDR3 region has 15 residues. The receptor was isolated from a man aged 18 to 29 who received the YFV17D yellow fever vaccine. The rearrangement joins TRBV15 to TRBJ2-6; D remains ambiguous. The input for sequencing was PBMCs, taken on the day of the yellow fever booster vaccination. The CDR3 bases are TGTGCCACCAGCAGGGCCGGAACTCCGGGCAACGTCCTGACTTTC. Its translation is CATSRAGTPGNVLTF.